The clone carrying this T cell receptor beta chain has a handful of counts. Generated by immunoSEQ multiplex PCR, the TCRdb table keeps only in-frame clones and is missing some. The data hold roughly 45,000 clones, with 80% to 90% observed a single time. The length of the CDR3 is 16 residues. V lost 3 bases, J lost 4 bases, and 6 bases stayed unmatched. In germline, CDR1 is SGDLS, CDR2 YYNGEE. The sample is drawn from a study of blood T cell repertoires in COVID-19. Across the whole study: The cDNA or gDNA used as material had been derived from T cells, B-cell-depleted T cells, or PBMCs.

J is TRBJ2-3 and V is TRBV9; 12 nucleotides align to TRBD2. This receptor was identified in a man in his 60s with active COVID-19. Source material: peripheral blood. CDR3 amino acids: CASSGLAGGGADTQYF. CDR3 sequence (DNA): TGTGCCAGCAGCGGTCTAGCGGGAGGGGGAGCAGATACGCAGTATTTT.